The rows below give T cell receptor beta chains drawn from one sample of a study of CD8 T cells in Susac syndrome. TCRdb reanalysed the immunoSEQ multiplex PCR reads using MiXCR and keeps one entry per CDR3 protein. The sample shows about 140,000 distinct CDR3 sequences, approximately 94% of them seen only once. Material for sequencing was CD4+ T cells from PBMCs. These receptors were obtained from a human donor in good health. CDR3s include the opening cysteine and the closing phenylalanine or tryptophan. The D gene is left open where the match is weak. A clone size is listed for some rows: how often the clone was seen (once, few, many), or a class if it is expanded.

>TRBJ1-1|TRBV10-3|14|few|NA
CAISEMGTYTEAFF
TGTGCCATCAGTGAGATGGGCACCTACACTGAAGCTTTCTTT
>TRBJ1-2|TRBV21-1|15|once|NA
CASSKETKGYGGYTF
TGTGCCAGCAGCAAAGAGACTAAGGGGTATGGTGGCTACACCTTC
>TRBJ2-7|TRBV4-1|16|NA|NA
CASSQGRGMSSYEQYF
TGCGCCAGCAGCCAAGGCCGGGGGATGAGCTCCTACGAGCAGTACTTC
>TRBJ2-7|TRBV21-1|13|NA|NA
CASSKILAYEQYF
TGTGCCAGCAGCAAAATTCTAGCCTACGAGCAGTACTTC
>TRBJ2-7|TRBV19|16|NA|NA
CASRGLAQNRVYEQYF
TGTGCCAGCCGAGGGCTAGCACAAAACAGGGTCTACGAGCAGTACTTC
>TRBJ1-2|TRBV19|12|NA|NA
CASEQVNYGYTF
TGTGCCAGTGAGCAGGTTAACTATGGCTACACCTTC
>TRBJ2-2|TRBV5-1|17|NA|TRBD2
CASSPRTSGTNTGELFF
TGCGCCAGCAGCCCCCGGACTAGCGGGACGAACACCGGGGAGCTGTTTTTT
>TRBJ1-5|TRBV12-3/TRBV12-4|15|NA|NA
CASSLFPGIVQPQHF
TGTGCCAGCAGTTTATTTCCAGGGATCGTTCAGCCCCAGCATTTT
>TRBJ2-2|TRBV2|15|NA|NA
CASRAATGSTGELFF
TGTGCCAGCAGAGCTGCGACAGGATCCACCGGGGAGCTGTTTTTT
>TRBJ2-7|TRBV3-1|15|NA|TRBD2
CASSLPTSGSYEQYF
TGTGCCAGCAGCCTTCCGACTAGCGGGAGCTACGAGCAGTACTTC
>TRBJ2-7|TRBV7-3|14|NA|TRBD2
CASSPILAGYEQYF
TGTGCCAGCAGCCCCATCCTAGCGGGCTACGAGCAGTACTTC
>TRBJ2-1|TRBV2|10|NA|NA
CASSDNEQFF
TGTGCCAGCAGTGACAATGAGCAGTTCTTC
>TRBJ1-1|TRBV20-1|13|NA|NA
CSARDPLWAEAFF
TGCAGTGCTAGAGACCCATTGTGGGCTGAAGCTTTCTTT
>TRBJ2-4|TRBV3-1|14|NA|NA
CASSPLLGYGIQYF
TGTGCCAGCAGTCCCCTATTAGGCTATGGCATTCAGTACTTC
>TRBJ2-5|TRBV4-2|14|NA|NA
CASSQPRGWETQYF
TGTGCCAGCAGCCAGCCAAGGGGTTGGGAGACCCAGTACTTC
>TRBJ2-2|TRBV20-1|15|NA|TRBD2
CSARDETSGRGELFF
TGCAGTGCTAGAGATGAGACTAGCGGGAGGGGGGAGCTGTTTTTT
>TRBJ2-2|TRBV6-5|12|NA|NA
CASMQRGGELFF
TGTGCCAGCATGCAGCGCGGCGGGGAGCTGTTTTTT
>TRBJ2-5|TRBV29-1|15|NA|TRBD2
CSVEGMRERKEAQYF
TGCAGCGTTGAAGGTATGCGGGAGAGGAAAGAGGCCCAGTACTTC
>TRBJ1-5|TRBV28|13|NA|NA
CASSFRGGHPQHF
TGTGCCAGCAGTTTCCGGGGCGGGCACCCCCAGCATTTT
>TRBJ2-5|TRBV12-3/TRBV12-4|18|NA|TRBD2
CASRPTWASGTKQETQYF
TGTGCCAGCAGGCCCACCTGGGCTAGCGGGACCAAGCAAGAGACCCAGTACTTC
>TRBJ2-1|TRBV9|14|NA|NA
CASTDRATGNEQFF
TGTGCCAGCACAGACCGGGCCACAGGGAATGAGCAGTTCTTC
>TRBJ2-7|TRBV12-3/TRBV12-4|15|NA|TRBD2
CASSLTGTSRYEQYF
TGTGCCAGCAGTTTAACCGGGACTAGCCGATACGAGCAGTACTTC
>TRBJ1-1|TRBV20-1|14|NA|NA
CSARRADRNTEAFF
TGCAGTGCTAGAAGGGCAGATAGGAACACTGAAGCTTTCTTT
>TRBJ2-5|TRBV15|15|NA|TRBD2
CATSSTASGRKTQYF
TGTGCCACCAGCAGTACGGCTAGCGGGAGGAAGACCCAGTACTTC
>TRBJ2-7|TRBV10-3|14|NA|NA
CAISEFRAGDEQYF
TGTGCCATCAGTGAATTCAGGGCCGGCGACGAGCAGTACTTC
>TRBJ2-2|TRBV28|16|NA|TRBD1
CASKPWGQDFTGELFF
TGTGCCAGCAAGCCTTGGGGACAGGATTTTACCGGGGAGCTGTTTTTT
>TRBJ2-2|TRBV19|15|few|TRBD1
CASSQTGGFTGELFF
TGTGCCAGTAGTCAAACAGGGGGCTTCACCGGGGAGCTGTTTTTT
>TRBJ2-7|TRBV14|15|NA|TRBD2
CASSQSGGGAYEQYF
TGTGCCAGCAGCCAAAGCGGCGGGGGAGCCTACGAGCAGTACTTC
>TRBJ2-7|TRBV7-7|18|NA|TRBD2
CASSLFAGGAGGPYEQYF
TGTGCCAGCAGCTTATTTGCGGGAGGCGCCGGAGGGCCCTACGAGCAGTACTTC
>TRBJ2-7|TRBV7-2|12|once|NA
CASSTDHYEQYF
TGTGCCAGCAGCACCGACCACTACGAGCAGTACTTC
>TRBJ2-1|TRBV11-1|16|few|TRBD2
CASSLARGSSYNEQFF
TGTGCCAGCAGCTTAGCGCGCGGGAGCTCCTACAATGAGCAGTTCTTC
>TRBJ2-5|TRBV12-3/TRBV12-4|16|NA|TRBD2
CASSRHQGGSGETQYF
TGTGCCAGCAGTCGGCACCAAGGCGGGAGTGGAGAGACCCAGTACTTC
>TRBJ2-2|TRBV11-2|16|NA|NA
CASSTSTSWDTGELFF
TGTGCCAGCAGCACCTCCACCTCCTGGGACACCGGGGAGCTGTTTTTT
>TRBJ2-1|TRBV15|11|NA|NA
CATSRVREQFF
TGTGCCACCAGCAGAGTTCGAGAGCAGTTCTTC
>TRBJ2-3|TRBV9|13|NA|NA
CASSAGSSDTQYF
TGTGCCAGCAGCGCCGGGTCCTCTGATACGCAGTATTTT
>TRBJ1-1|TRBV5-4|15|NA|NA
CASSHTANRDTEAFF
TGTGCCAGCAGCCACACAGCAAATCGGGACACTGAAGCTTTCTTT
>TRBJ2-2|TRBV10-3|15|NA|NA
CAISEWTPDTGELFF
TGTGCCATCAGTGAGTGGACACCCGACACCGGGGAGCTGTTTTTT